This TCR beta chain was sequenced in a study of beta chain features in type 1 diabetes listed by TCRdb under 2018. Background on the whole study: Patients and healthy donors did not differ in mean age, gender distribution, total cell number or subset yield. Regulatory and stem cell-like memory subsets were obtained from only 8 patients and about 8 healthy donors, while naive and central memory subsets were obtained from all 28 donors. Across all samples, approximately 98,000,000 sorted cells were examined, and cell number per subset correlated strongly with RNA yield. In the study, TCRB repertoires of sorted circulating CD4+ T cell subsets from recently diagnosed type 1 diabetes patients were compared with those of matched healthy donors.

About this clone: It lacks a known antigen. Within one base of it there is no much larger clone, and no base qualities were kept.

The CDR3, from cysteine to phenylalanine, totals 10 residues. The read is trimmed to its CDR3 DNA, 30 bases read in frame from base 1. Taken from the germline V gene, the CDR1 and CDR2 loops are MRHNA and SNTAGT. What the work shows at the level of the full study, not this receptor alone: Because the HLA sub-analyses included only small numbers of individuals, any influence of HLA type on TCRB rearrangement was left unresolved. Because cDNA was sequenced instead of genomic DNA, highly expressing activated cells could be over-represented, though the groups showed no difference in activation or CD3 levels. Naive, central memory and regulatory TCRB repertoires appeared more similar among patients than among healthy donors. Shorter templates might be favored by PCR, yet because patient and control samples were amplified and corrected together, any such skew would affect both groups equally. At VDJ recombination sites, type 1 diabetes patients had fewer insertions and more deleted nucleotides, which implies abnormalities in thymic rearrangement. Type 1 diabetes patients showed a moderate but significant shortening of TCRB CDR3 length in all four CD4+ subsets.

From each donor, a single peripheral blood sample of 100 to 150 mL on average was drawn into heparinised tubes. Naive, central memory, regulatory and stem cell-like memory CD4+ T cells were sorted on a BD FACSAria II using a panel including CD45RO, CCR7, CD25, CD127, CD95 and CD27. A purity above 95% was achieved for all sorted populations. PBMCs were isolated right away by Lymphoprep density gradient centrifugation and were stained directly, without culture. So that batch effects would be minimized, each experiment stained and sorted samples in pairs, pairing one healthy donor with one patient. The entire isolated RNA was reverse transcribed using the High Capacity cDNA Reverse Transcription Kit, and thus expressed TCRB transcripts were sequenced. Naive, central memory and regulatory T cell samples underwent deep immunoSEQ sequencing, averaging around 3.7 million total reads per sample. Sorted cells were lysed in RLT buffer, and RNA was extracted using DNase-treated RNeasy Micro or Mini kits according to cell number. To prevent cross-contamination, every cell subset was processed on its own, while patient and healthy donor samples were processed together. TCRB sequences were amplified from cDNA with the immunoSEQ multiplex PCR, producing 87-bp fragments spanning the CDR3 region. Sequencing of the amplicons was performed on the Illumina HiSeq platform. As for the original processing: Synthetic template baselines were used to correct PCR bias computationally, reads within Hamming distance 2 were collapsed, and singletons that could not be merged were discarded. Reads were aligned against IMGT so that V, D and J genes, CDR3 length and insertions or deletions at six rearrangement sites could be assigned. Clonotype counts were normalized to sorted cell number within each subset before computing true diversity and Gini coefficients with the tcR R package. The overlap coefficient, calculated on TCRB nucleotide sequences, was used to quantify repertoire sharing. Out-of-frame TCRB sequences from naive cells were analyzed as a proxy for the pre-selection repertoire. TCRdb stores this immuneACCESS table with in-frame sequences only. Part of the clones is absent; in the studies checked, under half of the shortfall reflects unresolved V genes, and no reason is known for the rest. The V and J calls and the clone size are those of that table, but D and trimming were determined from the DNA. The sample profile shows more than 120,000 clones; about 10% of them were found once. About 1.3% of the sample comes from the top ten.

The sample taken for sequencing was naive CD4+ T cells from blood. What this sample's cell subset or site label stands for: true naive CD4+ T cells. This clonotype was sampled from a man aged 18 to 29 in good health. The chain is encoded by TRBV6-4 joined to TRBJ2-1; matching of 6 bases hints at TRBD2 as the D gene. The encoded CDR3 is CVMGGIEQFF. The nucleotide sequence reads as follows: TGTGTCATGGGGGGAATCGAGCAGTTCTTC.